This TCR beta chain stems from a study of breast tumors, draining lymph nodes, adjacent tissues. Whole-study findings and limits: That most tumor T cells come from lymph nodes remained unproven.

In this sample, this clonotype turned up many times. Its antigen remains unidentified. Germline V gene data show CDR1 as LNHNV and CDR2 as YYDKDF (reference sequence). The CDR3 totals 17 residues. The V end was cut by 1 base, the J end by 2 bases, with 17 bases between. TCRdb re-analysed the multiplex PCR reads in MiXCR, keeping a single row per CDR3 protein. The data hold about 200,000 distinct CDR3 sequences, with under 40% observed a single time. Breast cancer patients provided tissue from their axillary draining lymph nodes. Source material: axillary lymph node tissue. This TCR came from a female donor with breast cancer. Some clones in this sample may be carry-over from other donors' samples. The chain joins TRBV15 to TRBJ2-5; D gene ambiguous. The CDR3 reads CATSRGGRVDGQETQYF. The DNA for the CDR3 is TGTGCCACCAGCAGAGGGGGAAGGGTCGACGGTCAAGAGACCCAGTACTTC.